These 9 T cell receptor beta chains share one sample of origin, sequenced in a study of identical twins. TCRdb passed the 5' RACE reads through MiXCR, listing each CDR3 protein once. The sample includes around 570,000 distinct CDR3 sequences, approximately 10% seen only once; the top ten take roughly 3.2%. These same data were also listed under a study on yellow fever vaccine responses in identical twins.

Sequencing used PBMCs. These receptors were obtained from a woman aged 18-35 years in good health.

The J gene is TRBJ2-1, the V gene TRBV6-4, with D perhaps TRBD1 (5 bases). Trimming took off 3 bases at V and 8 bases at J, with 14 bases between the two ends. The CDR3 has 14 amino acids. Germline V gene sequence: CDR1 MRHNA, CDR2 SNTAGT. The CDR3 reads CASSEGRERDEQFF. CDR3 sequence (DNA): TGTGCCAGCAGTGAAGGCAGGGAACGTGATGAGCAGTTCTTC.

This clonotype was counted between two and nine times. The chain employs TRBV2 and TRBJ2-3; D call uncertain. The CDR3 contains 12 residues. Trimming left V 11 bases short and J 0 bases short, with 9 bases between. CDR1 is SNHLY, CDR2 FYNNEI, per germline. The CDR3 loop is CAGTHSTDTQYF. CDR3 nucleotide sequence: TGTGCCGGCACCCATAGCACAGATACGCAGTATTTT. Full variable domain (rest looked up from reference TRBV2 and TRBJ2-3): EPEVTQTPSHQVTQMGQEVILRCVPISNHLYFYWYRQILGQKVEFLVSFYNNEISEKSEIFDDQFSVERPDGSNFTLKIRSTKLEDSAMYFCAGTHSTDTQYFGPGTRLTVL.

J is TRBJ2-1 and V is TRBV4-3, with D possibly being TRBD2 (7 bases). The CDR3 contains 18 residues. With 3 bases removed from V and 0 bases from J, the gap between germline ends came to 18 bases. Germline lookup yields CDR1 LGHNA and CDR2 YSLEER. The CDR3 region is CASSQDSGKAISYNEQFF. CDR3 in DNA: TGCGCCAGCAGCCAGGACAGCGGGAAGGCTATCTCCTACAATGAGCAGTTCTTC.

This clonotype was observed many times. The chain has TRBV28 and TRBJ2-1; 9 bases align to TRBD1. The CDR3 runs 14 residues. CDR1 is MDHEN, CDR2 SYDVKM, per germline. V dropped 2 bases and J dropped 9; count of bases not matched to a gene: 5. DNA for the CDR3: TGTGCCAGCAGTTTAGCCGGACAGGGGTTTGAGCAGTTCTTC. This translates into CASSLAGQGFEQFF.

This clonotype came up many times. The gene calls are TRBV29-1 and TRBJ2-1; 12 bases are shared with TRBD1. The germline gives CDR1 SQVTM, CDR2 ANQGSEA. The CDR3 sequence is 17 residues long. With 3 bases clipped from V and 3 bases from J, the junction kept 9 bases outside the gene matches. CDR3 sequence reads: CSVEAPGTGGFYNEQFF. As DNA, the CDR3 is TGCAGCGTTGAGGCTCCGGGGACAGGGGGCTTCTACAATGAGCAGTTCTTC.

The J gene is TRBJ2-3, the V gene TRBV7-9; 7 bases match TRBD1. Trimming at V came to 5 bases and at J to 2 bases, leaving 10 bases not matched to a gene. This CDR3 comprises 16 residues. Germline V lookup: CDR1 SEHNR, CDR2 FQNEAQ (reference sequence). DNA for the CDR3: TGTGCCAGCAGCGAGGGACAGCTCGTAATCACAGATACGCAGTATTTT. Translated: CASSEGQLVITDTQYF.

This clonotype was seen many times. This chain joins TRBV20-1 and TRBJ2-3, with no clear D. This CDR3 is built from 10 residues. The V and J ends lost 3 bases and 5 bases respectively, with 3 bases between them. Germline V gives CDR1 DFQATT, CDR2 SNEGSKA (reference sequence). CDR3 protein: CSASVDTQYF. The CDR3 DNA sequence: TGCAGTGCTAGCGTAGATACGCAGTATTTT.

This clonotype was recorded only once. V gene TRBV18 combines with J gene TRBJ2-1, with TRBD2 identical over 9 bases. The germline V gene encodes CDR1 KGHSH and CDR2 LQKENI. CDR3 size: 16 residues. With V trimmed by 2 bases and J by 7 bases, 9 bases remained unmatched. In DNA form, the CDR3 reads TGTGCCAGCTCACCAACTAGCGGGTGGAGTGGAAATGAGCAGTTCTTC. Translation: CASSPTSGWSGNEQFF.

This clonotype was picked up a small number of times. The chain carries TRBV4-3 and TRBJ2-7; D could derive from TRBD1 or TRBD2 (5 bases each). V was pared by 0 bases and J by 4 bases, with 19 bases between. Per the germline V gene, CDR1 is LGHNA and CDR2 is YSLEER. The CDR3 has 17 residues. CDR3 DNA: TGCGCCAGCAGCCAAGATTGGGGCGGACGGGGTGCATACGAGCAGTACTTC. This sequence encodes CASSQDWGGRGAYEQYF.